The present TCR beta chain was sequenced within a study of blood T cell repertoires in COVID-19. This clone was seen a few times. Other nucleotide sequences from this sample produce the same CDR3. TCRdb keeps only in-frame clones here, not all; method: immunoSEQ multiplex PCR. There are under 200,000 clones in the sample; more than 75% occur only once, and 4.9% lies in the top ten. The J segment lost 2 bases and the V segment lost 1 base, leaving 4 bases of the junction unmatched. The germline CDR1 and CDR2 sequences are SEHNR and FQNEAQ (reference sequence). The CDR3 covers 16 residues. The sample was peripheral blood. The sequence was obtained from a woman aged 80 or older with acute or convalescent COVID-19. The genes are TRBV7-9 and TRBJ2-3; TRBD2 matches at 9 bases. The DNA for the CDR3 is TGTGCCAGCAGCTTAGGGCTAGCGGGACACACAGATACGCAGTATTTT. Amino acids: CASSLGLAGHTDTQYF.